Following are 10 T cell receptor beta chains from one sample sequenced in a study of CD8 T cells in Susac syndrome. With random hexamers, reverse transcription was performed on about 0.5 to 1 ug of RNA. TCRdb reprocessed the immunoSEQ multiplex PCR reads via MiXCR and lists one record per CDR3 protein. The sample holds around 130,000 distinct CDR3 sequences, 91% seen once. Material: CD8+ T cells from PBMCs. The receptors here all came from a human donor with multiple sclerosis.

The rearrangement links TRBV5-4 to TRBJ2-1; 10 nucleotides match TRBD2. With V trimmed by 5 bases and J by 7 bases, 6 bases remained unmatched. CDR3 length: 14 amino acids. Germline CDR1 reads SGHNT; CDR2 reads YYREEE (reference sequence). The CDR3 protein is CASSLAGESNEQFF. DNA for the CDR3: TGTGCCAGCAGTCTAGCGGGAGAGAGTAATGAGCAGTTCTTC.

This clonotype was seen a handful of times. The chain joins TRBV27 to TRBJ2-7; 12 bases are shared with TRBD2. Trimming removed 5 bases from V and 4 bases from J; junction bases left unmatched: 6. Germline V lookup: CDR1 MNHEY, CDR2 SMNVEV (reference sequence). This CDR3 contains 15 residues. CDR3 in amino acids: CASSPRTSGTYEQYF. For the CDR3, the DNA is TGTGCCAGCAGTCCGCGGACTAGCGGGACATACGAGCAGTACTTC.

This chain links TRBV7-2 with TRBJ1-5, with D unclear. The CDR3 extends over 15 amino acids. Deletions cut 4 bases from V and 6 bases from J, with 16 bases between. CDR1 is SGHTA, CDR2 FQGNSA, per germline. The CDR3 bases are TGTGCCAGCAGCTCGTCGGGAAGGGCTTTTCAGCCCCAGCATTTT. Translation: CASSSSGRAFQPQHF.

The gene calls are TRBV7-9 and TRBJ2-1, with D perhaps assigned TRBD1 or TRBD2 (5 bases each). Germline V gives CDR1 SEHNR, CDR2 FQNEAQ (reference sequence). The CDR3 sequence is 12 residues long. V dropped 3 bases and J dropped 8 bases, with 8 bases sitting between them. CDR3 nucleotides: TGTGCCAGCAGCTTTGGGGACCATGAGCAGTTCTTC. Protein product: CASSFGDHEQFF. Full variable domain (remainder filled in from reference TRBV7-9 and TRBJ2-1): DTGVSQNPRHKITKRGQNVTFRCDPISEHNRLYWYRQTLGQGPEFLTYFQNEAQLEKSRLLSDRFSAERPKGSFSTLEIQRTEQGDSAMYLCASSFGDHEQFFGPGTRLTVL.

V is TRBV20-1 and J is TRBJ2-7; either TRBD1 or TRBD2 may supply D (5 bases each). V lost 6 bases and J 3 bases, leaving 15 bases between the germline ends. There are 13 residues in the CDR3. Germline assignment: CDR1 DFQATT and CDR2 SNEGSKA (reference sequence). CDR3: CSALPGPGYEQYF. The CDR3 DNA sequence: TGCAGTGCACTTCCGGGACCAGGCTACGAGCAGTACTTC.

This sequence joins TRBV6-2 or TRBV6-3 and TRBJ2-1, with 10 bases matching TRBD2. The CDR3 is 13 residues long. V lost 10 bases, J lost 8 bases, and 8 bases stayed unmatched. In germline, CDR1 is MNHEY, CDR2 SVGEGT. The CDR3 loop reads CATLAGVIHEQFF. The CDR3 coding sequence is TGTGCCACCCTAGCGGGAGTTATCCATGAGCAGTTCTTC.

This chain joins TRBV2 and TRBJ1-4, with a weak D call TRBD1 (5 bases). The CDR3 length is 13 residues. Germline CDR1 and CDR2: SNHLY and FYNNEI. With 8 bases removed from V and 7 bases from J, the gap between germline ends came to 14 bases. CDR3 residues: CASLLGVGEKLFF. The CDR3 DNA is TGTGCCAGCTTATTGGGGGTGGGTGAAAAACTGTTTTTT.

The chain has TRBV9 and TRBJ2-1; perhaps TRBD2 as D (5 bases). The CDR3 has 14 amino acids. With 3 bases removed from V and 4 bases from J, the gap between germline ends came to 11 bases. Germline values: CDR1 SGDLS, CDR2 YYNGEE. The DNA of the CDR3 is TGTGCCAGCAGCGAGCTAGCAGATTACAATGAGCAGTTCTTC. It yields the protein CASSELADYNEQFF.

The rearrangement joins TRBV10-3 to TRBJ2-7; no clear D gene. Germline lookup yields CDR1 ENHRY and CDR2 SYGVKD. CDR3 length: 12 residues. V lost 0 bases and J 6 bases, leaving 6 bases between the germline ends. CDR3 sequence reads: CAISESTTEQYF. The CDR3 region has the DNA TGTGCCATCAGTGAGTCGACAACCGAGCAGTACTTC.

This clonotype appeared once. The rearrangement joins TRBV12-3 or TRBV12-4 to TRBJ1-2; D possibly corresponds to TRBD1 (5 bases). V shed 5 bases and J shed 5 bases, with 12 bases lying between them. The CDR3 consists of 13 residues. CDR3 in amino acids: CASSPTTAYGYTF. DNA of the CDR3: TGTGCCAGCAGTCCTACGACAGCTTATGGCTACACCTTC.